This TCR beta chain is drawn from a study of blood T cell repertoires in COVID-19. The overall study: The samples span acute and convalescent COVID-19 from the United States, Italy and Spain.

Authors' analysis steps: Cell counts per sample came from amplifying reference gene primers. The data were produced by immunoSEQ multiplex PCR, yet TCRdb's version contains in-frame clones alone and is incomplete. That table is the source of V, J and clone size, and D and trimming were worked out from the DNA. The sample shows some 190,000 clones, 80% to 85% of them seen only once. This CDR3 comprises 14 residues. Germline V lookup: CDR1 SGHTA, CDR2 FQGTGA. With 2 bases clipped from V and 6 bases from J, the junction kept 3 bases outside the gene matches. Which cohort a participant joined came from the clinical history participants gave.

The source of this sequence is a woman in her thirties who had been exposed to COVID-19. The V and J genes are TRBV7-3 and TRBJ2-1; 8 bases map to TRBD2. Material for sequencing was PBMCs or T cells enriched from blood (not recorded which). The CDR3 sequence: CASSLGGGPNEQFF. The DNA for the CDR3 is TGTGCCAGCAGCTTAGGCGGGGGGCCCAATGAGCAGTTCTTC.